These T cell receptor beta chains were read from a single sample in a study of cytomegalovirus exposure and HLA in healthy donors. Here immunoSEQ multiplex PCR was the method, and the copy in TCRdb shows in-frame clones only, minus some. The sample has about 200,000 clones, roughly 87% seen once. Sequencing was carried out using PBMCs. Receptors were obtained from a woman aged 18-29 years in good health and CMV-seropositive. Each CDR3 is given with its conserved first and last residue. The order of the fields is V gene, J gene, D gene, clone size, CDR3 DNA, CDR3 protein. The D gene is left open where the match is weak. The size entry is marked missing in some rows and otherwise reads once, few, many or a size class.

TRBV6-5	TRBJ2-1	NA	NA	TGTGCCAGCAGTTACGAGGGGAGGAATGAGCAGTTCTTC	CASSYEGRNEQFF
TRBV10-3	TRBJ1-2	TRBD1	NA	TGTGCCATCAGTGAGTCGGACAGGGGCTATGGCTACACCTTC	CAISESDRGYGYTF
TRBV2	TRBJ2-7	TRBD2	few	TGTGCCAGCAGTGGAGCGCGAGCGGGAGTTTACGAGCAGTACTTC	CASSGARAGVYEQYF
TRBV6-1	TRBJ2-3	NA	NA	TGTGCCAGCAGGGTGACAGTTAGCACAGATACGCAGTATTTT	CASRVTVSTDTQYF
TRBV5-1	TRBJ2-1	TRBD1	few	TGCGCCACCAACCCGGACAGGGAAGGTGAGCAGTTCTTC	CATNPDREGEQFF
TRBV5-4	TRBJ1-1	TRBD1	NA	TGTGCCAGCAGCTTCGGGACAGGGCGCACTGAAGCTTTCTTT	CASSFGTGRTEAFF
TRBV13	TRBJ1-1	TRBD1	NA	TGTGCCAGCTGGGACAGGACCAACAAGGACACTGAAGCTTTCTTT	CASWDRTNKDTEAFF
TRBV27	TRBJ2-7	NA	once	TGTGCCAGCAGTTTCGCCTTAGCCGAGCAGTACTTC	CASSFALAEQYF
TRBV10-3	TRBJ2-1	TRBD2	few	TGTGCCATCCGAGGACTAGCGAGGGACAATGAGCAGTTCTTC	CAIRGLARDNEQFF
TRBV5-1	TRBJ2-2	TRBD1	NA	TGCGCCAGCAGCCGGGACAGGGGTTACACCGGGGAGCTGTTTTTT	CASSRDRGYTGELFF
TRBV11-2	TRBJ2-7	NA	NA	TGTGCCAGCCTAGCACCGACCTACGAGCAGTACTTC	CASLAPTYEQYF
TRBV6-1	TRBJ2-1	NA	NA	TGTGCCAGCAGTCAAACCGGACTCTCCTACAATGAGCAGTTCTTC	CASSQTGLSYNEQFF
TRBV7-6	TRBJ2-7	NA	NA	TGTGCCAGCAGCTTAGGGTCGGGACTTTCCTACGAGCAGTACTTC	CASSLGSGLSYEQYF
TRBV30	TRBJ2-7	NA	NA	TGTGCCTGGAGTGTAAAGTCAGGGGCGTACTACGAGCAGTACTTC	CAWSVKSGAYYEQYF
TRBV19	TRBJ1-2	TRBD1	few	TGTGCCAGTAGCCCATCTCGGACAGGGGTCCGGTGGGGCTATGGCTACACCTTC	CASSPSRTGVRWGYGYTF
TRBV7-9	TRBJ2-3	NA	NA	TGTGCCAGCAGCCCGCACCGGGACTTTAGCACAGATACGCAGTATTTT	CASSPHRDFSTDTQYF
TRBV10-2	TRBJ1-5	NA	NA	TGCGCCAGCAGTGAAGGACACTTTTCTTATAGCAATCAGCCCCAGCATTTT	CASSEGHFSYSNQPQHF
TRBV5-1	TRBJ1-1	NA	NA	TGCGCCAGCAGCTTAATACAGGGTGCCACTGAAGCTTTCTTT	CASSLIQGATEAFF
TRBV28	TRBJ1-1	NA	NA	TGTGCCAGCAGTTTACAAGGGGCCGCGAGTGAAGCTTTCTTT	CASSLQGAASEAFF
TRBV6-1	TRBJ1-3	NA	NA	TGTGCCAGCAGTGAGGGCAGAGGAAACACCATATATTTT	CASSEGRGNTIYF
TRBV7-7	TRBJ2-5	NA	NA	TGTGCCAGCAGCTTAGGCAGGCTAGAGACCCAGTACTTC	CASSLGRLETQYF
TRBV11-2	TRBJ2-1	NA	NA	TGTGCCAGCAGCTTTGTGGAGAACAATGAGCAGTTCTTC	CASSFVENNEQFF
TRBV27	TRBJ1-2	TRBD1	NA	TGTGCCAGCAGTTTTATTTTTTCGGCAGGGGGGCCCCATTATGGCTACACCTTC	CASSFIFSAGGPHYGYTF
TRBV5-1	TRBJ2-1	TRBD1	NA	TGCGCCAGCAGCCGGGGACAGGGCGATGAGCAGTTCTTC	CASSRGQGDEQFF
TRBV27	TRBJ2-7	NA	NA	TGTGCCAGCAGTTTATCTTGGGGGCCATACGAGCAGTACTTC	CASSLSWGPYEQYF
TRBV4-1	TRBJ1-2	NA	NA	TGCGCCAGCAGCCAAGATGGAACAGGGATTGGGTATGGCTACACCTTC	CASSQDGTGIGYGYTF
TRBV4-1	TRBJ2-1	NA	once	TGCGCCAGCAGCCAAGATCGAGCGAAGTTCTTC	CASSQDRAKFF
TRBV7-6	TRBJ1-2	TRBD1	NA	TGTGCCAGCAGCTTAGATCCACAAGGGACAGGGGACGGCTACACCTTC	CASSLDPQGTGDGYTF
TRBV19	TRBJ1-2	NA	NA	TGTGCCAGTAGTATGGAGATTGCGACGGATGGCTACACCTTC	CASSMEIATDGYTF
TRBV4-1	TRBJ1-4	NA	NA	TGCGCCAGCAGCCAACGCCCGGGACTTGTTGAAAAACTGTTTTTT	CASSQRPGLVEKLFF
TRBV10-2	TRBJ2-1	TRBD2	NA	TGCGCCAGCAGTTCCCCCGGACTAGCGGGATATGACAATGAGCAGTTCTTC	CASSSPGLAGYDNEQFF
TRBV5-4	TRBJ2-4	NA	NA	TGTGCCAGCAGCCTCGGACTTGCTAACATTCAGTACTTC	CASSLGLANIQYF
TRBV7-3	TRBJ2-1	NA	NA	TGTGCCAGCAGCCCAGGGGCCGCTGGGAATGAGCAGTTCTTC	CASSPGAAGNEQFF
TRBV5-1	TRBJ2-5	NA	once	TGCGCCAGCAGCGGGGGGGCTGGAGAGACCCAGTACTTC	CASSGGAGETQYF
TRBV9	TRBJ2-5	NA	once	TGTGCCAGCAGCGGACTAACAGGGCAAGAGACCCAGTACTTC	CASSGLTGQETQYF
TRBV7-6	TRBJ2-1	NA	NA	TGTGCCAGCAGCCCCGCGGGCTCCTACAATGAGCAGTTCTTC	CASSPAGSYNEQFF
TRBV28	TRBJ1-1	TRBD1	NA	TGTGCCAGCAGTGCGGGGACAGCTCTGGGAAACACTGAAGCTTTCTTT	CASSAGTALGNTEAFF
TRBV6-5	TRBJ2-1	NA	NA	TGTGCCAGCAGTCCTTCGCAATCGGGGATGAATGAGCAGTTCTTC	CASSPSQSGMNEQFF
TRBV10-3	TRBJ2-3	NA	NA	TGTGCCATCAGTAACAATACAGATACGCAGTATTTT	CAISNNTDTQYF
TRBV19	TRBJ2-7	TRBD2	NA	TGTGCCAGTAGTAGCGCGGGAGGGGACTACGAGCAGTACTTC	CASSSAGGDYEQYF
TRBV28	TRBJ2-7	TRBD1	NA	TGTGCCAGCACCGGGACAGGAGCCTACGAGCAGTACTTC	CASTGTGAYEQYF
TRBV19	TRBJ2-4	NA	NA	TGTGCCAGTAGTATCGCGGGGGCCAAAAACATTCAGTACTTC	CASSIAGAKNIQYF
TRBV28	TRBJ1-1	NA	NA	TGTGCCAGCAGTCTGCGTTTCTGGTCTGGGAACACTGAAGCTTTCTTT	CASSLRFWSGNTEAFF
TRBV21-1	TRBJ2-1	NA	NA	TGTGCCAGCAGCAACAGGGGCAATGAGCAGTTCTTC	CASSNRGNEQFF
TRBV5-1	TRBJ1-2	NA	NA	TGCGCCAGCAGCCGCGATACGGGTTCTGATGGCTACACCTTC	CASSRDTGSDGYTF
TRBV27	TRBJ2-7	TRBD1	NA	TGTGCCAGCAGTTTCCGGACAGGGGCGGACGAGCAGTACTTC	CASSFRTGADEQYF
TRBV9	TRBJ1-1	NA	NA	TGTGCCAGCAGCGGGTCAACAGCAGTAAACACTGAAGCTTTCTTT	CASSGSTAVNTEAFF
TRBV5-4	TRBJ2-3	NA	few	TGTGCCAGCAGCTTTCCGGACTACACAGATACGCAGTATTTT	CASSFPDYTDTQYF
TRBV29-1	TRBJ1-1	TRBD1	NA	TGCAGCGTTCAGGACAGGGGACTCAGGACTGAAGCTTTCTTT	CSVQDRGLRTEAFF
TRBV14	TRBJ1-2	NA	NA	TGTGCCAGCAGCCAAGGACTGACAGATGGCTACACCTTC	CASSQGLTDGYTF